This section outlines one T cell receptor beta chain sequence together with its context. This sample was taken from a study of blood T cell repertoires in COVID-19. Turning to the study itself: The United States, Italy and Spain supplied acute and convalescent COVID-19 samples.

The authors' processing: Reference gene primers were amplified, and this amplification served to estimate nucleated cell counts. TCRdb's table, derived via immunoSEQ multiplex PCR, lists solely in-frame clones and lacks some. D and trimming come from the DNA, and the V and J calls and clone size come from that table. This sample has about 190,000 clones; nearly 90% occur once, and the top ten carry about 6.8%. The CDR3 is 18 amino acids. CDR1 is LGHDT and CDR2 is YNNKEL in the germline V gene (reference sequence). The ends lost 2 bases at V and 1 base at J; junction bases unmatched: 3. This chain uses TRBV3-1 (or the pseudogene TRBV3-2) with TRBJ2-1, with 15 bases identical to TRBD2. Sequencing used peripheral blood. The TCR comes from a middle-aged woman who had recovered from COVID-19. Here the CDR3 DNA reads TGTGCCAGCAGCCAACCCGGGACTAGCGGGGGGTCCTACAATGAGCAGTTCTTC. This gives the protein CASSQPGTSGGSYNEQFF.